The 28 T cell receptor beta chains in this list originate from one sample, sequenced in a study of Ad26.COV2.S vaccination and SARS-CoV-2 variants. Treatment: about 20 received Ad26.COV2.S at low or high dose, single or two shots; roughly five received placebo; per-sample allocation not given. It was on day 63 after the first vaccine or placebo injection that samples were taken. Some clones are missing from TCRdb's copy, which holds only in-frame ones; the method was immunoSEQ multiplex PCR. The sample contains about 440,000 clones, 90% of which appear only once. Here the sequenced sample was peripheral blood, taken in a trial of Ad26.COV2.S vaccine versus placebo. The receptors were sampled from a person between 18 and 65 years old who received the Ad26.COV2.S COVID-19 vaccine or a placebo.

The genes are TRBV27 and TRBJ1-1; D possibly corresponds to TRBD1 (6 bases). The CDR3 is 12 amino acids. Trimming stripped 9 bases from V and 1 base from J, with 9 bases between. Germline V gives CDR1 MNHEY, CDR2 SMNVEV (reference sequence). The CDR3 spells CASQQGNTEAFF. CDR3 sequence (DNA): TGTGCCAGTCAACAGGGGAACACTGAAGCTTTCTTT.

This clone was recorded once. V usage is TRBV11-2 and J usage is TRBJ2-2, with D perhaps given as TRBD1 or TRBD2 (6 bases each). In germline, CDR1 is SGHAT, CDR2 FQNNGV. The CDR3 has 16 amino acids. The V gene lost 5 bases and the J gene lost 3 bases, with 16 bases spanning the gap. The CDR3 loop is CASSRMGGEDTGELFF. The CDR3 nucleotides are TGTGCCAGCAGCCGGATGGGGGGCGAGGACACCGGGGAGCTGTTTTTT. Complete variable domain (other parts from reference TRBV11-2 and TRBJ2-2): EAGVAQSPRYKIIEKRQSVAFWCNPISGHATLYWYQQILGQGPKLLIQFQNNGVVDDSQLPKDRFSAERLKGVDSTLKIQPAKLEDSAVYLCASSRMGGEDTGELFFGEGSRLTVL.

The rearrangement uses TRBV6-2 or TRBV6-3 and TRBJ2-1; 15 bases agree with TRBD2. The CDR3 covers 20 residues. Germline-derived CDR1 and CDR2 are MNHEY and SVGEGT. V shed 5 bases, J shed 1 base, and the junction held 12 bases outside the gene matches. CDR3 bases: TGTGCCAGCAGTCCCCTCCCGGGACTAGCGGGAGGATTGTCCTACAATGAGCAGTTCTTC. This translates into CASSPLPGLAGGLSYNEQFF.

Notes on this clone: Other DNA variants within this sample encode the same CDR3. The chain carries TRBV28 and TRBJ2-3, with D uncertain. Germline CDR1 reads MDHEN; CDR2 reads SYDVKM. This CDR3 is built from 11 residues. V lost 6 bases to trimming and J lost 3 bases, with 4 bases between them. The CDR3 loop is CASSLTDTQYF. The DNA of the CDR3 is TGTGCCAGCAGCCTAACAGATACGCAGTATTTT.

This chain uses TRBV15 with TRBJ1-3; the D gene is possibly TRBD1 (6 bases). This CDR3 contains 18 residues. From germline, CDR1 is LNHNV and CDR2 YYDKDF (reference sequence). V was shortened by 0 bases and J by 0 bases, with 15 bases between the two germline ends. The CDR3: CATSRDRGRPVSGNTIYF. The CDR3 DNA reads TGTGCCACCAGCAGAGATCGGGGGCGTCCCGTCTCTGGAAACACCATATATTTT.

The genes are TRBV12-3 or TRBV12-4 and TRBJ2-7; 8 bases match TRBD1. The CDR3 covers 12 residues. The trim removed 6 bases at V and 6 bases at J, leaving 4 bases unmatched. The CDR3 is CASSLTGVEQYF. CDR3 bases: TGTGCCAGCAGCCTGACAGGGGTCGAGCAGTACTTC.

The chain links TRBV27 to TRBJ2-1; 7 nucleotides match TRBD2. CDR1 and CDR2 from the germline V gene are MNHEY and SMNVEV (reference sequence). CDR3 length equals 15 residues. V was pared by 5 bases and J by 4 bases, with 8 bases of the junction left unmatched. The CDR3 spells CASSPSLAAYNEQFF. CDR3 nucleotides: TGTGCCAGCAGTCCCAGCCTAGCGGCTTACAATGAGCAGTTCTTC.

This clone has a single count. The chain links TRBV19 to TRBJ2-7; the match to TRBD1 covers 8 bases. The V and J ends lost 1 base and 5 bases, in that order; junction bases with no gene match: 4. CDR1 is LNHDA and CDR2 is SQIVND in the germline V gene (reference sequence). The CDR3 is 14 residues long. CDR3 sequence reads: CASSIAGGYHEQYF. CDR3 coding DNA: TGTGCCAGTAGTATAGCAGGGGGCTACCACGAGCAGTACTTC.

About this clone: Mismatch with germline at one junction end may stem from a read error. This chain joins TRBV6-1 and TRBJ1-5; perhaps TRBD1 as D (6 bases). The CDR3 spans 16 residues. CDR1 and CDR2 from the germline V gene are MNHNS and SASEGT. The CDR3 region has the DNA TGTGCCAGCAGTGAAGGTCGGTGGCAGGGGAATCGGCCCCAGCATTTT. Protein product: CASSEGRWQGNRPQHF.

This clone was counted a single time. This rearrangement joins TRBV13 to TRBJ2-5; D remains ambiguous. In germline, CDR1 is PRHDT, CDR2 FYEKMQ (reference sequence). CDR3 length equals 14 residues. Trimming left V 2 bases short and J 8 bases short, with 15 bases between. Here the CDR3 DNA reads TGTGCCAGCAGCTTAAACGCAGAAAGAGTAACCCAGTACTTC. This encodes CASSLNAERVTQYF. The variable domain in full, with the rest retrieved from reference TRBV13 and TRBJ2-5, is AAGVIQSPRHLIKEKRETATLKCYPIPRHDTVYWYQQGPGQDPQFLISFYEKMQSDKGSIPDRFSAQQFSDYHSELNMSSLELGDSALYFCASSLNAERVTQYFGPGTRLLVL.

CDR3 region: CASRGLAGNYNEQFF. The CDR3 DNA follows: TGTGCCAGCAGAGGACTAGCGGGAAACTACAATGAGCAGTTCTTC. The chain employs TRBV2 and TRBJ2-1; 12 positions agree with TRBD2. This CDR3 is built from 15 residues. CDR1 SNHLY and CDR2 FYNNEI come from the germline V gene. The ends lost 6 bases at V and 3 bases at J; junction bases unmatched: 3.

The chain is built from TRBV9 and TRBJ2-1; the match to TRBD2 covers 8 bases. Germline trimming cut 1 base from V and 6 bases from J; bases unmatched to any gene: 9. The CDR3 has 16 residues. Germline V gene sequence: CDR1 SGDLS, CDR2 YYNGEE. Here the CDR3 reads CASSVSGTSFTNEQFF. CDR3 bases: TGTGCCAGCAGCGTATCAGGGACTAGTTTTACCAATGAGCAGTTCTTC.

The V and J genes are TRBV5-8 and TRBJ2-1; the match to TRBD1 covers 9 bases. In germline, CDR1 is SGHTS, CDR2 YDEGEE. J gave up 6 bases and V 4 bases, and 14 bases lay outside the gene matches. The CDR3 is 17 residues long. The CDR3 here is CASSTGTGLNFPNEQFF. CDR3 sequence (DNA): TGTGCCAGCAGCACCGGGACAGGGCTTAATTTTCCCAATGAGCAGTTCTTC.

This clone occurred once. The J gene is TRBJ2-1, the V gene TRBV28; D remains unclear. The CDR3 consists of 14 residues. Trimming pared 8 bases from V and 5 bases from J, leaving 16 bases between. Germline CDR1 MDHEN, CDR2 SYDVKM. The CDR3 bases are TGTGCCAGCTACAACGCCGACCGAGACAATGAGCAGTTCTTC. Its translation: CASYNADRDNEQFF.

The chain joins TRBV27 to TRBJ2-2; tentatively, D is TRBD2 (6 bases). V was cut by 3 bases and J by 4 bases, with 9 bases left in between. The CDR3 contains 14 residues. The V gene's germline CDR1 is MNHEY and CDR2 SMNVEV (reference sequence). The chain's CDR3 is CASSFRGTTGELFF. CDR3 nucleotides: TGTGCCAGCAGTTTCCGGGGGACCACCGGGGAGCTGTTTTTT.

The rearrangement uses TRBV7-2 and TRBJ2-5, with TRBD1 matching 9 bases. Per germline, CDR1 SGHTA and CDR2 FQGNSA. The trim removed 5 bases at V and 9 bases at J, leaving 13 bases unmatched. This CDR3 spans 15 amino acids. CDR3 nucleotide sequence: TGTGCCAGCAGCCTGGGGGGACAGGGTTCGGAGGCCCAGTACTTC. Protein product: CASSLGGQGSEAQYF. Drawing the rest from reference TRBV7-2 and TRBJ2-5, the complete variable domain is GAGVSQSPSNKVTEKGKDVELRCDPISGHTALYWYRQSLGQGLEFLIYFQGNSAPDKSGLPSDRFSAERTGGSVSTLTIQRTQQEDSAVYLCASSLGGQGSEAQYFGPGTRLLVL.

In its sample, this clone was seen a few times. The chain links TRBV18 to TRBJ1-6, with D unclear. Germline V gene data show CDR1 as KGHSH and CDR2 as LQKENI. CDR3 length: 12 residues. V lost 2 bases to trimming and J lost 8 bases, with 4 bases between them. DNA for the CDR3: TGTGCCAGCTCACCAGGGGATTCACCCCTCCACTTT. Protein sequence: CASSPGDSPLHF. Filled out from reference TRBV18 and TRBJ1-6, the complete variable domain reads NAGVMQNPRHLVRRRGQEARLRCSPMKGHSHVYWYRQLPEEGLKFMVYLQKENIIDESGMPKERFSAEFPKEGPSILRIQQVVRGDSAAYFCASSPGDSPLHFGNGTRLTVT.

The rearrangement joins TRBV14 to TRBJ2-7; no reliable D call. The germline V gene has CDR1 SGHDN and CDR2 FVKESK. V lost 5 bases and J 0 bases, leaving 17 bases between the germline ends. The CDR3 runs to 16 residues. The CDR3 DNA sequence: TGTGCCAGCAGCTTACCTGGTGGCGTCAGCTCCTACGAGCAGTACTTC. This codes for CASSLPGGVSSYEQYF.

The chain links TRBV5-1 to TRBJ2-2, with D perhaps being TRBD1 or TRBD2 (5 bases each). Trimming shortened V by 4 bases and J by 4 bases, and 14 bases separated the two germline ends. This CDR3 contains 15 residues. Germline CDR1 reads SGHRS; CDR2 reads YFSETQ. In DNA, the CDR3 is TGCGCCAGCAGCCCAGGCCGGGGCCGCACCGGGGAGCTGTTTTTT. It codes for CASSPGRGRTGELFF.

The chain joins TRBV28 to TRBJ1-1; D is undetermined. Trimming cost V 7 bases and J 2 bases, with 11 bases left between them. Looked up from germline, CDR1 is MDHEN and CDR2 is SYDVKM. The CDR3 loop spans 13 amino acids. The CDR3 region has the DNA TGTGCCAGCAATTTCGGCAGAAACACTGAAGCTTTCTTT. Protein product: CASNFGRNTEAFF.

V and J are TRBV28 and TRBJ2-7, with 13 bases lining up with TRBD2. This CDR3 has 14 amino acids. V trimming: 8 bases; J trimming: 12 bases; junction bases outside the gene matches: 13. CDR1 is MDHEN, CDR2 SYDVKM, per germline. CDR3 loop: CASRAPLAGGLVYF. The DNA for the CDR3 is TGTGCCAGCCGGGCGCCACTAGCGGGAGGGCTTGTGTACTTC. Drawing the rest from reference TRBV28 and TRBJ2-7, the complete variable domain is DVKVTQSSRYLVKRTGEKVFLECVQDMDHENMFWYRQDPGLGLRLIYFSYDVKMKEKGDIPEGYSVSREKKERFSLILESASTNQTSMYLCASRAPLAGGLVYFGPGTRLTVT.

The J gene is TRBJ2-1, the V gene TRBV10-3; TRBD2 matches at 13 bases. Germline-derived CDR1 and CDR2 are ENHRY and SYGVKD. V lost 0 bases and J lost 6; bases outside the gene matches: 2. This CDR3 contains 16 residues. The CDR3 DNA follows: TGTGCCATCAGTGAGTCTCGGACTAGCGGGAGCAATGAGCAGTTCTTC. It yields the protein CAISESRTSGSNEQFF.

A single count supports this clone. The chain combines TRBV4-2 with TRBJ2-5; 7 nucleotides agree with TRBD1. The V segment lost 3 bases and the J segment 3 bases; nucleotides outside the gene matches: 10. The CDR3 is 16 amino acids. CDR1 LGHNA and CDR2 YNFKEQ come from the germline V gene. CDR3 amino acids: CASSQYAGTVEETQYF. For the CDR3, the DNA is TGTGCCAGCAGCCAGTACGCCGGGACAGTAGAAGAGACCCAGTACTTC.

This clone was recorded only once. J is TRBJ1-1 and V is TRBV10-3; 7 bases fit TRBD1. J gave up 3 bases and V 4 bases, and 14 bases lay outside the gene matches. Germline V gene sequence: CDR1 ENHRY, CDR2 SYGVKD. This CDR3 has 17 residues. In nucleotides, the CDR3 is TGTGCCATCAGTGGGATCTACAGGGGCGCCACATACACTGAAGCTTTCTTT. Its protein is CAISGIYRGATYTEAFF.

This chain uses TRBV28 with TRBJ2-1, with TRBD2 identical over 9 bases. V shed 5 bases and J 7 bases; nucleotides not matched to a gene: 12. Germline V CDR1 and CDR2: MDHEN, SYDVKM. The CDR3 spans 16 residues. CDR3 bases: TGTGCCAGCAGTCCGGGACTAGCCCGAGGGGGGAATGAGCAGTTCTTC. It yields the protein CASSPGLARGGNEQFF.

The gene calls are TRBV5-6 and TRBJ2-7; TRBD1 agrees at 9 bases. After removal of 0 bases from V and 6 bases from J, the junction contained 4 bases not matched to a gene. This CDR3 comprises 14 residues. Germline CDR1 and CDR2: SGHDT and YYEEEE. The CDR3 loop reads CASSLGDRGSEQYF. CDR3 coding DNA: TGTGCCAGCAGCTTGGGTGACAGGGGGAGCGAGCAGTACTTC.

The rearrangement uses TRBV3-1 (or the pseudogene TRBV3-2) and TRBJ2-4; a weak D match, TRBD2 (5 bases). V was trimmed by 0 bases and J by 8 bases, leaving 11 bases between them. The CDR3 sequence is 14 residues long. Germline CDR1 is LGHDT and CDR2 is YNNKEL (reference sequence). Here the CDR3 DNA reads TGTGCCAGCAGCCAAGATTTTACAGCGGACATTCAGTACTTC. Translating gives CASSQDFTADIQYF.

The chain recombines TRBV7-2 with TRBJ2-5, with TRBD2 identical over 7 bases. The CDR3 extends over 14 amino acids. From germline, CDR1 is SGHTA and CDR2 FQGNSA. Losses at the gene ends were 1 base for V and 5 bases for J; bases not matched to a gene: 4. The CDR3 DNA reads TGTGCCAGCAGCTTAGGAGTGGGAGGGGAGACCCAGTACTTC. Its protein is CASSLGVGGETQYF.